This T cell receptor beta chain was identified in a study of control samples from healthy donors and cancer patients. Libraries were prepared by immunoSEQ multiplex PCR; TCRdb keeps only in-frame clonotypes and omits some of them. The data show 40,000 to 65,000 clones, 87% seen once. This TCR was sampled from a man in his 60s with head and neck cancer. Sequencing input: PBMCs.

The CDR3 DNA is TGTGCCAGTAGTATAGTAACCCCAGACAGGGGCAATCAGCCCCAGCATTTT. It translates to CASSIVTPDRGNQPQHF. The chain is built from TRBV19 and TRBJ1-5, with TRBD1 identical over 7 bases. The CDR3 totals 17 residues. Germline CDR1 LNHDA, CDR2 SQIVND (reference sequence). J was trimmed by 2 bases and V by 1 base; bases with no gene match: 8.